This TCR beta chain was recovered during a study of cytotoxic CD8 clonotypes in ibrutinib-treated CLL. Study-wide context: Response samples came after a median about 12 months of treatment, range 6 to 36. Overall study results and limits: Clonality rose at ibrutinib response and fell back toward baseline at progression.

The CDR3 contains 17 residues. CDR1 and CDR2 (germline): MDHEN, SYDVKM. Trimming pared 3 bases from V and 0 bases from J, leaving 16 bases between. This table comes from immunoSEQ multiplex PCR, and its TCRdb copy is limited to in-frame clones, with some not included. Of tens of thousands of clones in the sample, less than 60% are singletons; the top ten hold approximately 15%. On this clone: Antigen unknown.

The chain joins TRBV28 to TRBJ2-3, with D perhaps TRBD2 (7 bases). Sample: PBMCs, taken after 12 months of ibrutinib treatment. The origin of this receptor is a human donor with chronic lymphocytic leukemia. CDR3 loop: CASSFYGGPISTDTQYF. Written as DNA, the CDR3 is TGTGCCAGCAGTTTTTACGGGGGGCCGATTAGCACAGATACGCAGTATTTT.